Here is one TCR beta chain with its context. The source of the sample is a study of blood T cell repertoires in COVID-19. V lost 5 bases to trimming and J lost 3 bases; unmatched junction nucleotides: 8. Germline values: CDR1 SGHNT, CDR2 YENEEA. There are 15 residues in the CDR3. Sequencing was performed with immunoSEQ multiplex PCR; in TCRdb, only in-frame clones are kept and a portion is missing. The sample has about 130,000 clones, around 80% seen once; the top ten hold approximately 11%. This chain links TRBV11-3 with TRBJ2-5; 8 bases are a match to TRBD2. Sequenced input: peripheral blood. The receptor comes from a man between 60 and 70 years old who had recovered from COVID-19. The CDR3 coding sequence is TGTGCCAGCAGCCTGGGGCTAGCGGGCAAAGAGACCCAGTACTTC. This sequence encodes CASSLGLAGKETQYF.